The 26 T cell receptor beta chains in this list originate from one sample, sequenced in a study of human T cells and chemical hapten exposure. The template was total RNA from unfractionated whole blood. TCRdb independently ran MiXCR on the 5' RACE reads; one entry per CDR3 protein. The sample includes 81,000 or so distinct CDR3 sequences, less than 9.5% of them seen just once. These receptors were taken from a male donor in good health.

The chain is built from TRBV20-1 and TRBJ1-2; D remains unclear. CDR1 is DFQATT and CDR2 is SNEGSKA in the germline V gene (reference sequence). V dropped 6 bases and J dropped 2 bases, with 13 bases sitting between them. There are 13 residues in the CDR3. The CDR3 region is CSATKTGNYGYTF. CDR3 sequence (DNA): TGCAGTGCAACGAAGACGGGAAACTATGGCTACACCTTC.

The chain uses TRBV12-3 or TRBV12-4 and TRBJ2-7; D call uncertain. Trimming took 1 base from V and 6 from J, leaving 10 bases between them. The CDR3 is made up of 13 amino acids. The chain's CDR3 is CASSLGRTREQYF. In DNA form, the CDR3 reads TGTGCCAGCAGTTTAGGCAGGACCCGCGAGCAGTACTTC.

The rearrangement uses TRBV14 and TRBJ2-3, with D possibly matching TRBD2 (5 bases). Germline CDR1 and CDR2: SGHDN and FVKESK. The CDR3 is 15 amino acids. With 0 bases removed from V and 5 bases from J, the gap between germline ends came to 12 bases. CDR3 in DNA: TGTGCCAGCAGCCAAGATCTCACGGGGAGAGATACGCAGTATTTT. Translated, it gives CASSQDLTGRDTQYF.

The CDR3 region has the DNA TGTGCCAGCAGTTTATTGGTCGGAGAGCTAAATTCACCCCTCCACTTT. It yields the protein CASSLLVGELNSPLHF. The chain links TRBV27 to TRBJ1-6; D unresolved. The germline V gene encodes CDR1 MNHEY and CDR2 SMNVEV (reference sequence). With 1 base removed from V and 7 bases from J, the gap between germline ends came to 14 bases. The CDR3 loop spans 16 amino acids.

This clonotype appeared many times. The CDR3 loop reads CSAPRRDYEQYF. As DNA, the CDR3 is TGCAGTGCACCTAGGCGGGACTACGAGCAGTACTTC. The chain employs TRBV20-1 and TRBJ2-7; perhaps TRBD2 as D (6 bases). The CDR3 extends over 12 amino acids. The V gene's germline CDR1 is DFQATT and CDR2 SNEGSKA (reference sequence). Trimming pared 6 bases from V and 3 bases from J, leaving 12 bases between.

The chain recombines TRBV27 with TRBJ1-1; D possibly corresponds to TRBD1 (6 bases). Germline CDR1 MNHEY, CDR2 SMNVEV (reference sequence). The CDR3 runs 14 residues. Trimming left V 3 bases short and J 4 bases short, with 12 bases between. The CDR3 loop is CASSLGRGSTEAFF. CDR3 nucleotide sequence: TGTGCCAGCAGTTTGGGCAGGGGTTCCACTGAAGCTTTCTTT.

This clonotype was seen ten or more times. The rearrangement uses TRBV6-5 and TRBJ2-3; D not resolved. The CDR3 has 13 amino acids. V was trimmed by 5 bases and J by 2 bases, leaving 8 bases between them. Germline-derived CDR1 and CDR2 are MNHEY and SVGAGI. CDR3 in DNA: TGTGCCAGCAGTCGACGGTACACAGATACGCAGTATTTT. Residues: CASSRRYTDTQYF.

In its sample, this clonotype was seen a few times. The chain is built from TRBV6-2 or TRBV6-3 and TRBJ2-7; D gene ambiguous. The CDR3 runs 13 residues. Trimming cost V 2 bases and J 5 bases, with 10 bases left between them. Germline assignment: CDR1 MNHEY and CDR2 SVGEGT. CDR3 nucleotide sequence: TGTGCCAGCAGTTACCGTTCCCGCGACGAGCAGTACTTC. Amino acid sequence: CASSYRSRDEQYF.

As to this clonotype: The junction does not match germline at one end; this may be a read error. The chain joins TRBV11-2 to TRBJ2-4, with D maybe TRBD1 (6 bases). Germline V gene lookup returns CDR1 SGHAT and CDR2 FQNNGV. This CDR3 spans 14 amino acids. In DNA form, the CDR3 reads TGTGCCAGCAGCAACAATTGGACAGAAAACATTCAGTGCTTC. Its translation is CASSNNWTENIQCF.

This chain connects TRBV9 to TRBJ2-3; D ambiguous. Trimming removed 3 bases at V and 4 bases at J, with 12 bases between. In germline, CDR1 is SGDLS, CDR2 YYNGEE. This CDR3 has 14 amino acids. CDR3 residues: CASSDRPNADTQYF. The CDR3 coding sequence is TGTGCCAGCAGCGACAGACCGAACGCAGATACGCAGTATTTT.

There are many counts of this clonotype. The CDR3 region is CASSEAWGRGETQYF. In DNA, the CDR3 is TGTGCCAGCAGTGAGGCGTGGGGGAGAGGGGAGACCCAGTACTTC. The chain carries TRBV2 and TRBJ2-5; D may match TRBD1 or TRBD2 (5 bases each). The CDR3 covers 15 residues. The V gene's germline CDR1 is SNHLY and CDR2 FYNNEI. Trimming pared 3 bases from V and 5 bases from J, leaving 16 bases between.

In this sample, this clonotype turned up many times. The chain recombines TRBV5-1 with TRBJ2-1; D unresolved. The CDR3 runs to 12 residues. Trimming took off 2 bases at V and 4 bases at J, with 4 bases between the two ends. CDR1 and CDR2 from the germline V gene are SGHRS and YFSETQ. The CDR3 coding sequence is TGCGCCAGCAGCTTCGAGTACAATGAGCAGTTCTTC. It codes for CASSFEYNEQFF. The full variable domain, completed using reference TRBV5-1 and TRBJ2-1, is KAGVTQTPRYLIKTRGQQVTLSCSPISGHRSVSWYQQTPGQGLQFLFEYFSETQRNKGNFPGRFSGRQFSNSRSEMNVSTLELGDSALYLCASSFEYNEQFFGPGTRLTVL.

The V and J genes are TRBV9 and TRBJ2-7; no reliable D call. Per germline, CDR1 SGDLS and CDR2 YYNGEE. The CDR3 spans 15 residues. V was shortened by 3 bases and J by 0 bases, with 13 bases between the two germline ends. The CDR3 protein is CASSADATSSYEQYF. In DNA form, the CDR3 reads TGTGCCAGCAGCGCCGATGCCACAAGCTCCTACGAGCAGTACTTC.

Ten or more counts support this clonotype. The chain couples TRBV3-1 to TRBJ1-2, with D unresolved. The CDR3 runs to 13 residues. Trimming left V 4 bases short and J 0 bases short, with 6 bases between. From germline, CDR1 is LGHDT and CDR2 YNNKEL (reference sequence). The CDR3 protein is CASSPASNYGYTF. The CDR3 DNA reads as TGTGCCAGCAGCCCGGCGTCTAACTATGGCTACACCTTC.

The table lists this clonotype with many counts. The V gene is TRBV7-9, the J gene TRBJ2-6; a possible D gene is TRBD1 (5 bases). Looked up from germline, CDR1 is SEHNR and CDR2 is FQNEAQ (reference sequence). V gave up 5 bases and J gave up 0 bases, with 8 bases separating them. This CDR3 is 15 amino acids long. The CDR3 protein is CASSTDISGANVLTF. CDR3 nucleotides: TGTGCCAGCAGCACGGACATCTCTGGGGCCAACGTCCTGACTTTC.

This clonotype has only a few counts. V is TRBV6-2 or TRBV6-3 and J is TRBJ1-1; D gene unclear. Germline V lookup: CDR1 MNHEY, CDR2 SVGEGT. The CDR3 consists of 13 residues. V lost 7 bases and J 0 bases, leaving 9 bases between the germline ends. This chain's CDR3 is CASKDLMNTEAFF. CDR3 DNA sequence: TGTGCCAGCAAGGACCTAATGAACACTGAAGCTTTCTTT.

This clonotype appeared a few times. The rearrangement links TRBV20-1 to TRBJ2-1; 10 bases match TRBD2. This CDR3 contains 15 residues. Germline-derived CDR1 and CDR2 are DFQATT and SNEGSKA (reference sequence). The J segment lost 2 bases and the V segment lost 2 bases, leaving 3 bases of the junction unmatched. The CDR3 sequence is CSARRLAGTYNEQFF. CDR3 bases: TGCAGTGCTAGACGACTAGCGGGTACCTACAATGAGCAGTTCTTC.

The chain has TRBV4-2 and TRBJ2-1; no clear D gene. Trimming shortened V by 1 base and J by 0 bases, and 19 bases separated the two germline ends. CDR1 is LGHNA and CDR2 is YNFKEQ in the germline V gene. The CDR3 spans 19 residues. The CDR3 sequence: CASSQGDVAGGDSYNEQFF. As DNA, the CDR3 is TGTGCCAGCAGCCAAGGTGATGTCGCCGGTGGGGACTCCTACAATGAGCAGTTCTTC.

In nucleotides, the CDR3 is TGTGCCAGCAGGGGACTAGAACAGAGCACAGATACGCAGTATTTT. This translates into CASRGLEQSTDTQYF. The chain has TRBV2 and TRBJ2-3; 8 nucleotides align to TRBD2. The CDR3 contains 15 residues. The trim removed 6 bases at V and 0 bases at J, leaving 5 bases unmatched. Germline V gives CDR1 SNHLY, CDR2 FYNNEI.

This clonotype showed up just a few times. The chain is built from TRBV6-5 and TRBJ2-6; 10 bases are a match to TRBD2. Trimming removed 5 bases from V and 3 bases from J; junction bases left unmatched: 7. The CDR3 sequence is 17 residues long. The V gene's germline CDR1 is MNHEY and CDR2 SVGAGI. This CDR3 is CASSKLAGVGGANVLTF. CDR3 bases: TGTGCCAGCAGTAAGCTAGCGGGAGTTGGTGGGGCCAACGTCCTGACTTTC.

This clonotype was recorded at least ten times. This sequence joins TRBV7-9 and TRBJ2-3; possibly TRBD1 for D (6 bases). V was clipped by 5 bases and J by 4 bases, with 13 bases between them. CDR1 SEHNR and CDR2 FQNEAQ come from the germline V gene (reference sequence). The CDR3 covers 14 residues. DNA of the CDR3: TGTGCCAGCAGCCCGAGACAGGCGCCAGATACGCAGTATTTT. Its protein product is CASSPRQAPDTQYF.

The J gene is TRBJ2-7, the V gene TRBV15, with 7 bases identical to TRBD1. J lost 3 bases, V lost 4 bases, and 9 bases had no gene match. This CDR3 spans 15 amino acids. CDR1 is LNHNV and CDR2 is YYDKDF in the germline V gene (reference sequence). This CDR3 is CATSILPQGSYEQYF. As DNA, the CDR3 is TGTGCCACCAGCATACTCCCACAGGGGAGCTACGAGCAGTACTTC. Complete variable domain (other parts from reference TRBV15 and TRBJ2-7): DAMVIQNPRYQVTQFGKPVTLSCSQTLNHNVMYWYQQKSSQAPKLLFHYYDKDFNNEADTPDNFQSRRPNTSFCFLDIRSPGLGDTAMYLCATSILPQGSYEQYFGPGTRLTVT.

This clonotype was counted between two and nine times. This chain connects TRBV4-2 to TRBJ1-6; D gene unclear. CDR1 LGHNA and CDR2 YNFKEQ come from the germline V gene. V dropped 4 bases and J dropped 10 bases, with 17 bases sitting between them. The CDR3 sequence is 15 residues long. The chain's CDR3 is CASSPDKMVRSPLHF. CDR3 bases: TGTGCCAGCAGCCCCGACAAGATGGTTCGGTCACCCCTCCACTTT.

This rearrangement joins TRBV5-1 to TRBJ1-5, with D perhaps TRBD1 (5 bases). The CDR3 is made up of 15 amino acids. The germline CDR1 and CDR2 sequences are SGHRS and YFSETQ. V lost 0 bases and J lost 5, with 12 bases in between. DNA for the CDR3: TGCGCCAGCAGCTTGGCTTCAGGGTCCGATCAGCCCCAGCATTTT. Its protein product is CASSLASGSDQPQHF. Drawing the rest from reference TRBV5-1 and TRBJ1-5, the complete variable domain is KAGVTQTPRYLIKTRGQQVTLSCSPISGHRSVSWYQQTPGQGLQFLFEYFSETQRNKGNFPGRFSGRQFSNSRSEMNVSTLELGDSALYLCASSLASGSDQPQHFGDGTRLSIL.

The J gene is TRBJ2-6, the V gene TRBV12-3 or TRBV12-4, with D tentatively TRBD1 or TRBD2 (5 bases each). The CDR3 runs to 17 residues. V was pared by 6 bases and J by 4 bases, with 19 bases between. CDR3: CASSTGTFDSGANVLTF. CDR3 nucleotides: TGTGCCAGCAGCACCGGGACGTTCGATTCCGGGGCCAACGTCCTGACTTTC.

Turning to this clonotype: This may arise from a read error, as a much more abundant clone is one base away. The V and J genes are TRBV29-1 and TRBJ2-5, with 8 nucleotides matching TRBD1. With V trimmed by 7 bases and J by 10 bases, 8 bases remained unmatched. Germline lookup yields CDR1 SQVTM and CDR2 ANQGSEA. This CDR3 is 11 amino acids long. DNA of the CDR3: TGCAGCGCTGACTCAGGGACAGGCCAGTACTTC. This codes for CSADSGTGQYF.